Each of the 12 T cell receptor beta chains below was sequenced from the same sample in a study of cytomegalovirus exposure and HLA in healthy donors. Researchers ran the PCR with 60 Vbeta and 13 Jbeta primers. Only in-frame clones appear in the TCRdb table, and some are missing; sequencing was by immunoSEQ multiplex PCR. The profile shows under 85,000 clones, around 81% of them singletons. The sequencing input was PBMCs. All receptors derive from a man in his forties in good health and CMV-seronegative.

This chain connects TRBV6-5 to TRBJ2-5, with a tentative D call TRBD1 (5 bases). Trimming took off 6 bases at V and 4 bases at J, with 15 bases between the two ends. Germline V gives CDR1 MNHEY, CDR2 SVGAGI. This CDR3 comprises 14 residues. CDR3 sequence: CASRFQGLGETQYF. The CDR3, as DNA: TGTGCCAGCAGGTTCCAGGGCCTGGGAGAGACCCAGTACTTC.

The gene calls are TRBV27 and TRBJ2-1; TRBD2 matches at 11 bases. Germline V gives CDR1 MNHEY, CDR2 SMNVEV (reference sequence). Germline trimming cut 6 bases from V and 4 bases from J; bases unmatched to any gene: 2. This CDR3 is built from 14 residues. The CDR3: CASRGTSGYNEQFF. The CDR3, as DNA: TGTGCCAGCAGGGGGACTAGCGGATACAATGAGCAGTTCTTC.

CDR3 nucleotides: TGTGCCAGCAGTGTTACGGGGACAGGCTTCAATCAGCCCCAGCATTTT. Its translation is CASSVTGTGFNQPQHF. This chain links TRBV28 with TRBJ1-5; 8 bases align to TRBD1. This CDR3 comprises 16 residues. The junction had 9 bases not matched to a gene; V was cut back by 5 bases and J by 3 bases. Per germline, CDR1 MDHEN and CDR2 SYDVKM.

J is TRBJ1-1 and V is TRBV28, with D maybe TRBD1 (6 bases). Trimming removed 1 base from V and 4 bases from J, with 13 bases in between. Germline loops: CDR1 MDHEN, CDR2 SYDVKM. This CDR3 has 15 amino acids. The CDR3 DNA follows: TGTGCCAGCAGTTTATTAGGGGGTCAAGGCACTGAAGCTTTCTTT. Translated, it gives CASSLLGGQGTEAFF.

The chain is built from TRBV2 and TRBJ1-6, with D perhaps TRBD1 (6 bases). CDR1 is SNHLY, CDR2 FYNNEI, per germline. The CDR3 extends over 13 amino acids. V was trimmed by 6 bases and J by 10 bases, leaving 13 bases between them. For the CDR3, the DNA is TGTGCCAGCAGCCAAGGACAGTCGTCACCCCTCCACTTT. Residues: CASSQGQSSPLHF.

The V call is TRBV7-2, the J call TRBJ2-1; D gene unclear. The CDR3 spans 15 residues. Per the germline V gene, CDR1 is SGHTA and CDR2 is FQGNSA. V was shortened by 0 bases and J by 2 bases, with 8 bases between the two germline ends. CDR3 coding DNA: TGTGCCAGCAGCTTAGCCAGGCTTACCTACAATGAGCAGTTCTTC. Its protein is CASSLARLTYNEQFF.

Only a few counts were recorded for this clone. The J gene is TRBJ2-1, the V gene TRBV5-1; 11 positions match TRBD2. Germline V CDR1 and CDR2: SGHRS, YFSETQ. This CDR3 spans 16 amino acids. Trimming at V came to 0 bases and at J to 6 bases, leaving 5 bases not matched to a gene. The CDR3 DNA reads TGCGCCAGCAGCTTGGTAGCGGGAGGGCCTTTCAATGAGCAGTTCTTC. It translates to CASSLVAGGPFNEQFF.

This sequence joins TRBV5-4 and TRBJ2-3, with TRBD2 identical over 8 bases. V shed 0 bases and J 0 bases; nucleotides not matched to a gene: 12. The germline V gene encodes CDR1 SGHNT and CDR2 YYREEE (reference sequence). The CDR3 length is 19 residues. The CDR3 region has the DNA TGTGCCAGCAGCTTGGTTCTCGGGGCTAGCGGGTTTAGCACAGATACGCAGTATTTT. The encoded protein is CASSLVLGASGFSTDTQYF.

This sequence joins TRBV11-3 and TRBJ2-5, with TRBD2 matching 8 bases. Germline trimming cut 3 bases from V and 4 bases from J; bases unmatched to any gene: 7. Germline V gene data show CDR1 as SGHNT and CDR2 as YENEEA. This CDR3 has 15 amino acids. For the CDR3, the DNA is TGTGCCAGCAGCTTTTCGGGAGGGCCAGGAGAGACCCAGTACTTC. This sequence encodes CASSFSGGPGETQYF.

This sequence joins TRBV5-8 and TRBJ2-7, with 8 bases that match TRBD2. The junction had 10 bases not matched to a gene; V was cut back by 1 base and J by 7 bases. Germline V gene lookup returns CDR1 SGHTS and CDR2 YDEGEE. CDR3 length equals 15 residues. In DNA, the CDR3 is TGTGCCAGCAGCTTGATGGGACTAGGGGTGGGGGAGCAGTACTTC. Its protein product is CASSLMGLGVGEQYF.

The chain uses TRBV7-9 and TRBJ2-1; 9 bases agree with TRBD2. V shed 3 bases and J 7 bases; nucleotides not matched to a gene: 10. CDR1 and CDR2 (germline): SEHNR, FQNEAQ (reference sequence). CDR3 length: 16 residues. CDR3 coding DNA: TGTGCCAGCAGCTTCCCTCATAGCGGGAGTAATAATGAGCAGTTCTTC. It is translated as CASSFPHSGSNNEQFF.

This chain uses TRBV7-3 with TRBJ1-2; D unresolved. V lost 5 bases and J lost 2, with 9 bases in between. In germline, CDR1 is SGHTA, CDR2 FQGTGA. The CDR3 has 13 amino acids. CDR3 nucleotide sequence: TGTGCCAGCAGCCCCGACAAGAACTATGGCTACACCTTC. Amino acids: CASSPDKNYGYTF.